The clone carrying this T cell receptor (beta chain) was detected only a few times. The data were obtained in a study of blood T cell repertoires in COVID-19. Study-wide background: T cells, B-cell-depleted T cells, or PBMCs supplied cDNA or gDNA.

Original methodology: Amplification of reference gene primers provided the estimated nucleated cell counts. Here immunoSEQ multiplex PCR was the method, and the copy in TCRdb shows in-frame clones only, minus some. D and trimming come from the DNA, and the V and J calls and clone size come from that table. The sample records about 200,000 clones, 84% being singletons. The CDR3 is 16 amino acids. From germline, CDR1 is SGHTA and CDR2 FQGNSA. The V gene end was trimmed by 5 bases and the J gene end by 6 bases; junction bases not matched to a gene: 11. The sequenced material came from peripheral blood. The V and J genes are TRBV7-2 and TRBJ2-7; TRBD2 agrees at 12 bases. This clonotype originated in a woman in her seventies with active or convalescent COVID-19. The CDR3 bases are TGTGCCAGCAGCCCCCTAGCGGGAGGGTCCTCCACCGAGCAGTACTTC. It translates to CASSPLAGGSSTEQYF.